The 23 T cell receptor beta chains presented below share a single source sample, sequenced in a study of beta chain features in type 1 diabetes. Findings and caveats of the study: TCRB CDR3s from Type 1 diabetes patients were moderately but significantly shorter in all four CD4+ subsets.

Expressed TCRB transcripts were sequenced after all isolated RNA was converted to cDNA. This table comes from immunoSEQ multiplex PCR, and its TCRdb copy is limited to in-frame clones, with some not included. The sample has approximately 260,000 clones; 20% are singletons. These receptors' targets are unknown. Material for sequencing was naive CD4+ T cells from blood. The receptors shown here come from a woman between 40 and 50 years old with type 1 diabetes.

The chain recombines TRBV28 with TRBJ1-2; 7 bases are shared with TRBD1. Germline V CDR1 and CDR2: MDHEN, SYDVKM. The V and J ends lost 1 base and 6 bases, in that order; junction bases with no gene match: 8. CDR3 length: 15 residues. This chain's CDR3 is CASSLFRKGANGYTF. The CDR3 DNA reads TGTGCCAGCAGTTTATTTCGGAAGGGGGCGAATGGCTACACCTTC.

For the CDR3, the DNA is TGTGCCAGCAGCCGGACAGCCCGACAGAATTCACCCCTCCACTTT. It translates to CASSRTARQNSPLHF. The V gene is TRBV13, the J gene TRBJ1-6, with D possibly being TRBD1 (6 bases). Trimming pared 5 bases from V and 7 bases from J, leaving 15 bases between. This CDR3 comprises 15 residues. Germline CDR1 PRHDT, CDR2 FYEKMQ (reference sequence).

The chain joins TRBV6-6 to TRBJ1-2, with D unclear. Trimming left V 4 bases short and J 0 bases short, with 9 bases between. CDR3 length: 14 amino acids. Germline assignment: CDR1 MNHNY and CDR2 SVGAGI (reference sequence). CDR3: CASSSGSSNYGYTF. DNA of the CDR3: TGTGCCAGCAGTTCAGGATCCTCTAACTATGGCTACACCTTC.

The gene calls are TRBV29-1 and TRBJ1-1, with D unresolved. The CDR3 has 12 amino acids. V lost 1 base and J lost 1, with 4 bases in between. Germline V gene data show CDR1 as SQVTM and CDR2 as ANQGSEA. The CDR3 spells CSVEGQNTEAFF. The CDR3 coding sequence is TGCAGCGTTGAAGGGCAGAACACTGAAGCTTTCTTT.

This rearrangement joins TRBV4-3 to TRBJ1-4; D not resolved. The CDR3 has 16 residues. Germline values: CDR1 LGHNA, CDR2 YSLEER. V was shortened by 0 bases and J by 5 bases, with 13 bases between the two germline ends. For the CDR3, the DNA is TGCGCCAGCAGCCAAGATCCGGCGGAACTAAATGAAAAACTGTTTTTT. It codes for CASSQDPAELNEKLFF.

This clone was seen more than once but under ten times. This chain joins TRBV9 and TRBJ2-5, with D possibly being TRBD2 (6 bases). Trimming shortened V by 4 bases and J by 0 bases, and 10 bases separated the two germline ends. The V gene's germline CDR1 is SGDLS and CDR2 YYNGEE. The CDR3 loop spans 14 amino acids. The CDR3, as DNA: TGTGCCAGCAGCCCCCGGGAGAACCAAGAGACCCAGTACTTC. It encodes CASSPRENQETQYF.

This clone appeared once. The chain couples TRBV10-3 to TRBJ2-1, with D possibly matching TRBD1 (5 bases). The CDR3 is 13 amino acids. Trimming removed 11 bases at V and 5 bases at J, with 16 bases between. From germline, CDR1 is ENHRY and CDR2 SYGVKD. The CDR3 coding sequence is TGTGCCGGTCAGGGTGGATCCCACAATGAGCAGTTCTTC. It yields the protein CAGQGGSHNEQFF.

This clone has just a few counts. The chain links TRBV28 to TRBJ2-7, with 8 bases matching TRBD1. CDR1 and CDR2 (germline): MDHEN, SYDVKM. Unmatched junction bases numbered 10, after V lost 5 bases and J lost 4 bases. This CDR3 has 15 residues. The CDR3 DNA reads as TGTGCCAGCAGTCCCCCAACGGACAGGGTGTACGAGCAGTACTTC. This encodes CASSPPTDRVYEQYF.

The gene calls are TRBV4-3 and TRBJ1-2; possible D gene TRBD1, 6 bases. Germline-derived CDR1 and CDR2 are LGHNA and YSLEER. The CDR3 is 13 amino acids. V shed 4 bases and J shed 4 bases, with 10 bases lying between them. The CDR3: CASSLDRTYGYTF. The CDR3 DNA reads as TGCGCCAGCAGCCTTGACAGGACCTATGGCTACACCTTC.

This chain uses TRBV7-8 with TRBJ1-5, with TRBD1 identical over 8 bases. This CDR3 has 14 amino acids. Germline V gives CDR1 SGHVS, CDR2 FQNEAQ. The J segment lost 7 bases and the V segment lost 5 bases, leaving 7 bases of the junction unmatched. The CDR3 DNA follows: TGTGCCAGCAGCCGAGGACAGGGCGAACAGCCCCAGCATTTT. Protein sequence: CASSRGQGEQPQHF.

This chain connects TRBV5-4 to TRBJ1-2, with TRBD1 matching 12 bases. J was trimmed by 1 base and V by 3 bases; bases with no gene match: 7. This CDR3 has 17 residues. Germline V lookup: CDR1 SGHNT, CDR2 YYREEE (reference sequence). The CDR3 sequence: CASSSGTGGSSNYGYTF. The DNA of the CDR3 is TGTGCCAGCAGCTCCGGGACAGGGGGCTCGAGTAACTATGGCTACACCTTC.

For the CDR3, the DNA is TGTGCCAGCAGTGAATGGGAGGGGATACAGCCCCAGCATTTT. This sequence encodes CASSEWEGIQPQHF. The rearrangement links TRBV25-1 to TRBJ1-5; D might be TRBD1 (5 bases). From germline, CDR1 is MGHDK and CDR2 SYGVNS. Trimming cost V 1 base and J 7 bases, with 11 bases left between them. The CDR3 has 14 residues.

This rearrangement joins TRBV11-2 to TRBJ1-2; D call uncertain. Germline V gene lookup returns CDR1 SGHAT and CDR2 FQNNGV. Trimming left V 6 bases short and J 5 bases short, with 13 bases between. This CDR3 comprises 13 residues. Here the CDR3 reads CASRLAGSYGYTF. Written as DNA, the CDR3 is TGTGCCAGCAGATTGGCGGGTTCTTATGGCTACACCTTC.

This clone has only a few counts. The chain is built from TRBV29-1 and TRBJ2-1; the match to TRBD2 covers 8 bases. The CDR3 spans 12 residues. The germline V gene has CDR1 SQVTM and CDR2 ANQGSEA. After removal of 4 bases from V and 9 bases from J, the junction contained 5 bases not matched to a gene. The CDR3 sequence: CSVGGLVREQFF. The CDR3 DNA reads as TGCAGCGTTGGGGGACTAGTGCGTGAGCAGTTCTTC.

This clone was seen a few times. CDR3 region: CSVQWRAYNEQFF. The DNA for the CDR3 is TGCAGCGTTCAATGGCGGGCCTACAATGAGCAGTTCTTC. The gene calls are TRBV29-1 and TRBJ2-1; a weak D match, TRBD2 (5 bases). This CDR3 has 13 amino acids. CDR1 is SQVTM and CDR2 is ANQGSEA in the germline V gene. The V gene lost 5 bases and the J gene lost 2 bases, with 10 bases spanning the gap.

This chain connects TRBV30 to TRBJ2-7, with 11 positions matching TRBD2. V shed 5 bases and J 7 bases; nucleotides not matched to a gene: 7. Germline loops: CDR1 GTSNPN, CDR2 SVGIG (reference sequence). There are 13 residues in the CDR3. CDR3 in DNA: TGTGCCTGGCATAGCGGGAGGGCTGGGGAGCAGTACTTC. This sequence encodes CAWHSGRAGEQYF.

This chain joins TRBV30 and TRBJ1-5; weak D call: TRBD1 (5 bases). Trimming shortened V by 0 bases and J by 3 bases, and 9 bases separated the two germline ends. The CDR3 contains 14 residues. Germline CDR1 GTSNPN, CDR2 SVGIG (reference sequence). In nucleotides, the CDR3 is TGTGCCTGGAGTGTTCTACAGGTCAATCAGCCCCAGCATTTT. The encoded protein is CAWSVLQVNQPQHF. The whole variable domain, filled in from reference TRBV30 and TRBJ1-5, reads SQTIHQWPATLVQPVGSPLSLECTVEGTSNPNLYWYRQAAGRGLQLLFYSVGIGQISSEVPQNLSASRPQDRQFILSSKKLLLSDSGFYLCAWSVLQVNQPQHFGDGTRLSIL.

This clone has more than one count but fewer than ten. The genes are TRBV30 and TRBJ1-1; 7 nucleotides line up with TRBD1. The germline V gene encodes CDR1 GTSNPN and CDR2 SVGIG (reference sequence). This CDR3 has 12 residues. Trimming removed 3 bases from V and 10 bases from J; junction bases left unmatched: 8. The CDR3 spells CAWSRQGGGAFF. CDR3 coding DNA: TGTGCCTGGAGCAGACAGGGCGGTGGAGCTTTCTTT.

The DNA for the CDR3 is TGTGCCAGCAGTGAACGTGGACTAGGGCAGAACAATGAGCAGTTCTTC. Encoded protein: CASSERGLGQNNEQFF. V usage is TRBV6-1 and J usage is TRBJ2-1; 7 positions agree with TRBD2. V trimming: 2 bases; J trimming: 5 bases; junction bases outside the gene matches: 9. Germline V lookup: CDR1 MNHNS, CDR2 SASEGT. CDR3 length equals 16 residues.

A few counts support this clone. The rearrangement joins TRBV30 to TRBJ2-1, with 13 bases aligning to TRBD2. The CDR3 sequence is 15 residues long. The V gene end was trimmed by 2 bases and the J gene end by 9 bases; junction bases not matched to a gene: 7. The germline CDR1 and CDR2 sequences are GTSNPN and SVGIG (reference sequence). CDR3 bases: TGTGCCTGGAGTCTAGGACTAGCGGGAGTTGGTGAGCAGTTCTTC. Its protein is CAWSLGLAGVGEQFF. The complete variable domain, with remaining parts taken from reference TRBV30 and TRBJ2-1, reads SQTIHQWPATLVQPVGSPLSLECTVEGTSNPNLYWYRQAAGRGLQLLFYSVGIGQISSEVPQNLSASRPQDRQFILSSKKLLLSDSGFYLCAWSLGLAGVGEQFFGPGTRLTVL.

The rearrangement uses TRBV4-1 and TRBJ2-7; D is ambiguous. The CDR3 spans 14 residues. The V gene lost 0 bases and the J gene lost 7 bases, with 13 bases spanning the gap. Looked up from germline, CDR1 is MGHRA and CDR2 is YSYEKL. The CDR3 coding sequence is TGCGCCAGCAGCCAAGAGGAGCTTTTGAGAGAGCAGTACTTC. This gives the protein CASSQEELLREQYF.

This chain connects TRBV5-1 to TRBJ1-1; unclear D gene. CDR3 length: 14 amino acids. The V end was cut by 4 bases, the J end by 5 bases, with 15 bases between. Germline V gene lookup returns CDR1 SGHRS and CDR2 YFSETQ. CDR3 residues: CASSGGRGGTEAFF. As DNA, the CDR3 is TGCGCCAGCAGCGGCGGACGGGGAGGGACTGAAGCTTTCTTT.

This clone was recorded a few times. The chain links TRBV28 to TRBJ1-1; D remains unclear. V lost 5 bases to trimming and J lost 8 bases, with 12 bases between them. Germline V lookup: CDR1 MDHEN, CDR2 SYDVKM. This CDR3 is 12 amino acids long. CDR3 bases: TGTGCCAGCAGTCCCTTAGGAGAAGAAGCTTTCTTT. Translated, it gives CASSPLGEEAFF.